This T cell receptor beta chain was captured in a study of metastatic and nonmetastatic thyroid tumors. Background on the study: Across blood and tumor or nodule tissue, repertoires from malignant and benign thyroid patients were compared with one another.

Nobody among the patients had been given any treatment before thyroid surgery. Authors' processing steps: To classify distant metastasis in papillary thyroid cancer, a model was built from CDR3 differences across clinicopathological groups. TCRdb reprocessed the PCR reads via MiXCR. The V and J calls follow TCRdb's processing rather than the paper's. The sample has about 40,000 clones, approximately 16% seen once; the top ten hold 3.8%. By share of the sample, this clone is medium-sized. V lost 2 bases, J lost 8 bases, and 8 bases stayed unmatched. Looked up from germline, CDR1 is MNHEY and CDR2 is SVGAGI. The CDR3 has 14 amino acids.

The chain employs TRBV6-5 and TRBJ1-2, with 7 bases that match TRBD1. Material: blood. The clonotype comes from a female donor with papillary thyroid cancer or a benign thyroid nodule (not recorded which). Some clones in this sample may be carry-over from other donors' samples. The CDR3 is CASSYQGGSGGYTF. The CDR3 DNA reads TGTGCCAGCAGTTACCAGGGGGGTTCGGGCGGCTACACCTTC.